The text below deals with one T cell receptor beta chain. It has no known antigen specificity. No much larger clone exists at a distance of one base, and base qualities are not known. TCRbeta CDR3 regions were amplified from genomic DNA using the immunoSEQ Assay, a bias-controlled multiplex PCR. Turning to the authors' computational methods: The number of nucleated cells in each sample was estimated by amplification of reference gene primers within the assay. To quantify the absolute abundance of each unique TCRbeta CDR3 rearrangement, sequence reads were collapsed and filtered. For each sample, productive Simpson clonality was calculated by taking the square root of Simpson's diversity index across productive rearrangements. TCRdb stores this immuneACCESS table with in-frame sequences only. Part of the clones is absent; in the studies checked, under half of the shortfall reflects unresolved V genes, and no reason is known for the rest. The DNA was the basis for D and trimming; V, J and clone size are from that table. Across this sample there are about 31,000 clones, with roughly nine tenths seen only once. The ten largest clones take up 20% to 25% of the sample.

This sample was included in a study of blood T cell repertoires in COVID-19 (dated by TCRdb to the early 2020s). Background for the entire study: Samples covering the acute and convalescent phases of COVID-19 were provided by collaborators in the United States, Italy and Spain. The material from the prospective study consisted of cDNA or gDNA derived from T cells, B-cell-depleted T cells, or PBMCs. Samples were obtained from the ongoing ImmuneRACE study (first 160 participants) and from 1,254 subjects provided by 6 global collaborators. Deeply sampled blood TCRbeta repertoires from subjects exposed to, actively infected with, or recovered from COVID-19 were included in the dataset. Sample metadata almost always included a de-identified subject ID, COVID-19 status, age in years and sex. HLA class I and class II types, where available, came from metadata supplied by the sample provider rather than from assay-based typing. A freely available public database, intended as a resource for researchers studying the immune response to SARS-CoV-2, is where the repertoires were released.

Collaborating institutions collected whole blood in K2EDTA tubes following their own protocols. For TCRbeta analysis, collaborators shipped samples in one of three forms: frozen whole blood, isolated PBMCs, or DNA extracted from either of those sample types. Overall results and qualifications from the work: How much clinical and demographic metadata was included differed by source and by participant, and the metadata was provided uncurated.

V is clipped by 5 bases and J by 0 bases, and the sequence between their germline boundaries is 13 bases long. CDR1 LNHDA and CDR2 SQIVND were looked up in the germline V gene (reference sequence). Inclusive of the bounding cysteine and phenylalanine, the CDR3 is 15 residues long. Kept here is only the CDR3 DNA, which spans 45 bases and is read in frame from base 1. Sequenced sample: peripheral blood. In this chain, TRBV19 is recombined with TRBJ1-2; a tentative D call is TRBD1 (5 bases match). The receptor was isolated from a human donor with active COVID-19. The donor label of this sample is uncertain. The CDR3 protein is CASSDNRLTNYGYTF. The nucleotide sequence reads as follows: TGTGCCAGTAGTGATAACAGGTTGACTAACTATGGCTACACCTTC.